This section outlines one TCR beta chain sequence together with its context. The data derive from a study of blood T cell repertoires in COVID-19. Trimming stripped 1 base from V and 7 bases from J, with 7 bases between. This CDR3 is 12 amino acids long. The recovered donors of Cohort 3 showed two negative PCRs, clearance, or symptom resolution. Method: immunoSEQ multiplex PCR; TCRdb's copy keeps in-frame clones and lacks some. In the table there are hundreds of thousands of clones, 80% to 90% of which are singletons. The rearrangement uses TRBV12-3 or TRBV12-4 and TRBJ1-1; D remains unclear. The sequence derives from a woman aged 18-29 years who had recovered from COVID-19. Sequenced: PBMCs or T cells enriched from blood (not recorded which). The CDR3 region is CASSLGGIEAFF. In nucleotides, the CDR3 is TGTGCCAGCAGTTTAGGCGGAATTGAAGCTTTCTTT.